This paragraph reports one T cell receptor beta chain. No antigen is known for it. No qualities accompany the bases; no much larger clone lies one base away. The CDR3 covers 12 residues, taking in both the cysteine and the phenylalanine. Here the CDR3 DNA is all that survives: 36 bases in frame from base 1. V sheds 9 bases and J sheds 2 bases, leaving 11 bases between their ends. The germline V gene gives CDR1 as MDHEN and CDR2 as SYDVKM. This sample is part of a study of blood T cell repertoires in COVID-19 (dated by TCRdb to 2018 to 2020). For the wider study: The collaborator samples originated in the United States, Italy and Spain and spanned the acute and convalescent phases of COVID-19. The material from the prospective study consisted of cDNA or gDNA derived from T cells, B-cell-depleted T cells, or PBMCs. The dataset comprised deeply sampled blood TCRbeta repertoires from subjects exposed to, actively infected with, or recovered from COVID-19. The repertoires were made available in a free public database intended to serve as a resource for research on the immune response to SARS-CoV-2. The samples were drawn from two sources: the first 160 participants of the ongoing ImmuneRACE study, and over 950 subjects contributed by 6 global collaborators. Sample metadata almost always included a de-identified subject ID, COVID-19 status, age in years and sex. HLA class I and class II types, where available, came from metadata supplied by the sample provider rather than from assay-based typing.

In Seattle, one collaborating source enrolled patients while the infection was active and tracked those patients longitudinally over the course of disease. Collaborating institutions collected whole blood in K2EDTA tubes following their own protocols. Collaborator samples were shipped for TCRbeta analysis as frozen whole blood, isolated PBMCs, or DNA extracted from either sample type. The paper's findings and limits, for the study overall: How much clinical and demographic metadata was included differed by source and by participant, and the metadata was provided uncurated.

TCRbeta CDR3 regions were amplified from genomic DNA using the immunoSEQ Assay, a bias-controlled multiplex PCR. The original pipeline was this. Nucleated cell counts per sample were estimated from amplification of reference gene primers within the assay. Sequence reads were collapsed and filtered to measure the absolute abundance of every unique TCRbeta CDR3 rearrangement. Productive Simpson clonality was computed per sample as the square root of Simpson's diversity index over productive rearrangements. TCRdb stores this immuneACCESS table with in-frame sequences only. Part of the clones is absent; in the studies checked, under half of the shortfall reflects unresolved V genes, and no reason is known for the rest. Clonal size and the V and J genes are those of that table, whereas D and trimming came from the DNA. Counted in this sample were about 240,000 clones; 70% to 90% of them appeared once. Roughly 5% of the sample comes from the top ten.

The receptor was derived from a man aged 50-60 years with COVID-19, enrolled during active disease. The sequencing input was peripheral blood. The sequence is built from TRBV28 and TRBJ2-7, and TRBD2 may be the D gene, going by 6 matching bases. The CDR3 region reads CASIRGTYEQYF. The base sequence is TGTGCCAGTATCCGGGGGACCTACGAGCAGTACTTC.